This TCR beta chain emerged from a study of response to subunit inactivated influenza vaccine. After removal of 5 bases from V and 2 bases from J, the junction contained 11 bases not matched to a gene. This CDR3 has 18 residues. Germline V CDR1 and CDR2: SGHAT, FQNNGV. Via MiXCR, TCRdb re-called the RT-PCR reads, giving one row per CDR3 protein. In the table there are about 540,000 distinct CDR3 sequences, less than 25% of which are singletons. This clonotype occurred a few times. The sample also formed part of further work on T cells expressing NK-cell markers. Per that study: It was by 5'RACE template switching with UMIs that TCR beta cDNA was made. All TCR beta repertoires analysed originated from sorted CD3+CD56+NKG2C+, CD3+CD56+NKG2C- and CD3+CD56-NKG2C+ T cells. Anti-gamma-delta TCR antibody use in several experiments restricted sorting to alpha-beta TCR T cells. The dominant NKG2C+ clonotypes represented roughly 1.0-7.5% of CD8+ T cells in more than five donors. HCMV specificity was not established for the expanded NKG2C+ T cell clones.

Sequenced here: CD4+ T cells sorted from PBMCs, sampled about 12 days after vaccination. The sequence was collected from a man aged 50-60 years who received an inactivated influenza vaccine. The rearrangement uses TRBV11-2 and TRBJ2-3; 12 positions match TRBD2. CDR3 coding DNA: TGTGCCAGCAGCCAAGGGGCTAGCGGGAGGGCGTTCACAGATACGCAGTATTTT. It yields the protein CASSQGASGRAFTDTQYF.